This T cell receptor (beta chain) was recorded in a study of blood T cell repertoires in COVID-19. At the level of the study: Donors in the United States, Italy and Spain gave samples during acute or convalescent COVID-19. Sources were T cells, B-cell-depleted T cells, or PBMCs; the material itself was cDNA or gDNA.

There are 11 residues in the CDR3. Per germline, CDR1 MNHEY and CDR2 SVGAGI. The V gene end was trimmed by 8 bases and the J gene end by 7 bases; junction bases not matched to a gene: 0. Method: immunoSEQ multiplex PCR; TCRdb's copy keeps in-frame clones and lacks some. The sample consists of 40,000 to 50,000 clones, nearly 90% of them appearing once. This TCR was sampled from a human donor in a cohort sampled during active COVID-19. The rearrangement links TRBV6-5 to TRBJ2-2, with 8 bases fitting TRBD2. The sample comprised peripheral blood. The CDR3: CASREGGELFF. The DNA for the CDR3 is TGTGCCAGCCGGGAGGGCGGGGAGCTGTTTTTT.